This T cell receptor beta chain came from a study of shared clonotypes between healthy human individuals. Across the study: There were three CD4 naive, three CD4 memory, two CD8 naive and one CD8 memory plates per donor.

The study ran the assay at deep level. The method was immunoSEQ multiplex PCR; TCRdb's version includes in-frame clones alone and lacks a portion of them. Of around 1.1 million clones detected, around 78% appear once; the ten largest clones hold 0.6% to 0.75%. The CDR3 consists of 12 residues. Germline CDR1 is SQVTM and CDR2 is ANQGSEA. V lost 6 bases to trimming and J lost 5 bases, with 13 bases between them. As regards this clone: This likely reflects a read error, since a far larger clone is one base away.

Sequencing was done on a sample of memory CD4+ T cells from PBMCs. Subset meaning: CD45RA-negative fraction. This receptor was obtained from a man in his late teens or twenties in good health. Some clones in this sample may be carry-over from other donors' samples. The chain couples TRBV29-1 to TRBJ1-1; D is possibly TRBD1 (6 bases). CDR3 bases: TGCAGCGTCACAGGCAGGGGAACTGAAGCTTTCTTT. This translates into CSVTGRGTEAFF.